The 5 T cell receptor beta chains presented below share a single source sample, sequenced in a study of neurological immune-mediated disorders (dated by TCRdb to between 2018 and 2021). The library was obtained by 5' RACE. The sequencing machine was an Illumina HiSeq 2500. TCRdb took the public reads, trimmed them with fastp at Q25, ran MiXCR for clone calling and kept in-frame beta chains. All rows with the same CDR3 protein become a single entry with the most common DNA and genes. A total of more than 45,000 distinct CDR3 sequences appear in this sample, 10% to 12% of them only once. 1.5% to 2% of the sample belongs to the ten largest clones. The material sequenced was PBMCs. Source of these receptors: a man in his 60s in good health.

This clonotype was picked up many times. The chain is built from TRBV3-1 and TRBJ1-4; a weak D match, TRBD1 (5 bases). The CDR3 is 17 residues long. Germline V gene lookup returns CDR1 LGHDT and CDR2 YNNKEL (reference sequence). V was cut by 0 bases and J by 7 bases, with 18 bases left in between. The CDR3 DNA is TGTGCCAGCAGCCAAGATCTTTCGACCGTTGGGGGTGAAAAACTGTTTTTT. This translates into CASSQDLSTVGGEKLFF.

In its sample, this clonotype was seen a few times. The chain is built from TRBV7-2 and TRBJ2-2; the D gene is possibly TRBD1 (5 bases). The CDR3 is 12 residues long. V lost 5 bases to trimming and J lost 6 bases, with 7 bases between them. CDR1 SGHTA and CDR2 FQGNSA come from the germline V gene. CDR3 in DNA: TGTGCCAGCAGCGAAGGGGCCGGGGAGCTGTTTTTT. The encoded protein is CASSEGAGELFF.

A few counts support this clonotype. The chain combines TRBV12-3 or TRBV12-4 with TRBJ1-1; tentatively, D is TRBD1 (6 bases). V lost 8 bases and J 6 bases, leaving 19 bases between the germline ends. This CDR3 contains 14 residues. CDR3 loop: CASFSRGGTPEAFF. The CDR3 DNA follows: TGTGCCAGCTTTTCGAGGGGGGGGACACCTGAAGCTTTCTTT.

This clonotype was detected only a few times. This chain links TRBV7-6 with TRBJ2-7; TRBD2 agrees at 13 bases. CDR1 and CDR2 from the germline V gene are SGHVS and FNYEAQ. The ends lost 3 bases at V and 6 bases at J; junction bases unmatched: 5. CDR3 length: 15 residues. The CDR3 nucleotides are TGTGCCAGCAGCTTTCGGACTAGCGGGGGTGGCGAGCAGTACTTC. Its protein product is CASSFRTSGGGEQYF.

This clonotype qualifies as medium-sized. Here the CDR3 DNA reads TGTGCCATCAGTGAAACAGGGCAGGGGTCTGGGGCCAACGTCCTGACTTTC. Translated: CAISETGQGSGANVLTF. V and J are TRBV10-3 and TRBJ2-6; TRBD1 is a possible D gene (6 bases). Trimming took 3 bases from V and 1 from J, leaving 13 bases between them. The length of the CDR3 is 17 residues. Germline assignment: CDR1 ENHRY and CDR2 SYGVKD.